The rows below give T cell receptor beta chains drawn from one sample of a study of blood T cell repertoires in COVID-19. TCRdb keeps only in-frame clones here, not all; method: immunoSEQ multiplex PCR. The table lists 70,000 to 85,000 clones, around 93% of them singletons. Sequencing was performed on peripheral blood. These receptors originate from a woman aged 55-70 years with active COVID-19. CDR3s leave out the opening cysteine and the closing phenylalanine or tryptophan. The D gene is left open where the match is weak.

V	D	CDR3
TRBV10-3	.	AIRGLADTQY
TRBV15	TRBD1	ATSRGSSFGQGVQETQY
TRBV11-2	TRBD1	ASSLTRGYEQY
TRBV18	.	ASSPYRTDTEAF
TRBV27	.	ASMGRGIGQTQY
TRBV9	TRBD2	ASSQSGGTSGSWYTQY
TRBV28	TRBD2	ASRWTSGRVSYNEQF
TRBV7-6	TRBD1	ASSGEGARVAF
TRBV2	.	ASMSGSTDTQY
TRBV6-2/TRBV6-3	.	ASSRRTVGTDTQY
TRBV12-3/TRBV12-4	.	ATAGRRDNEQF
TRBV2	.	ASSSSLPSYNEQF
TRBV19	TRBD1	ASSLDRGPDEQF
TRBV28	.	ASRQDRASGVEQY
TRBV14	.	ASSQGSRVPQY
TRBV6-5	TRBD2	ASSYTSGTAYEQY
TRBV7-9	TRBD1	ASSSYRGAEQY
TRBV6-5	.	ATPRAGAMNTEAF
TRBV29-1	TRBD2	SVDSGGGRNEQF
TRBV5-1	.	ASSLDGRGTGELF
TRBV11-2	TRBD2	ASSRVIAGLQETQY
TRBV29-1	TRBD2	SVEGVEGSGNPQETQY
TRBV9	.	ASRRRQDNYGYT
TRBV4-1	TRBD2	ASSQDGGASGREPQETQY
TRBV28	TRBD2	ASSSRLAGGSDTQY
TRBV7-2	.	ASSFSGTQNTEAF
TRBV7-6	.	ASSWPLWRGIDQPQH
TRBV14	TRBD2	ASSRQTSGRGNEQF
TRBV18	.	ASSHGQHEAF
TRBV18	TRBD1	ASSPATGAYGYT
TRBV6-6	TRBD1	ASSYLQGAVMF
TRBV5-1	TRBD2	ASSGGGVRETQY
TRBV29-1	TRBD1	SVQRGTATNEKLF
TRBV19	.	ASSIARLSSYEQY
TRBV6-1	TRBD2	ASSVAGLAGAETQY
TRBV7-2	TRBD1	ASSQEQGYTEAF
TRBV20-1	TRBD2	SASVGRETQY
TRBV4-2	TRBD2	ASSHGLAVNTDTQY
TRBV19	.	ASSTQRISTDTQY
TRBV5-1	TRBD1	ASTHSGTGDYEQY
TRBV28	.	ASSPWTENTEAF
TRBV3-1/TRBV3-2	TRBD2	ASSEWTSGGVVRPWDEQF
TRBV5-5	TRBD1	ASSWEGQGRTEAF
TRBV11-2	.	ASSPSLGGGETQY
TRBV20-1	.	SASFEGPQH
TRBV7-9	.	ASSPPVGELF
TRBV28	TRBD1	ASSSGTVREAF
TRBV6-1	TRBD1	ASSKGRTGGLTNEKLF
TRBV7-9	TRBD2	ASSFGQPGGEQY